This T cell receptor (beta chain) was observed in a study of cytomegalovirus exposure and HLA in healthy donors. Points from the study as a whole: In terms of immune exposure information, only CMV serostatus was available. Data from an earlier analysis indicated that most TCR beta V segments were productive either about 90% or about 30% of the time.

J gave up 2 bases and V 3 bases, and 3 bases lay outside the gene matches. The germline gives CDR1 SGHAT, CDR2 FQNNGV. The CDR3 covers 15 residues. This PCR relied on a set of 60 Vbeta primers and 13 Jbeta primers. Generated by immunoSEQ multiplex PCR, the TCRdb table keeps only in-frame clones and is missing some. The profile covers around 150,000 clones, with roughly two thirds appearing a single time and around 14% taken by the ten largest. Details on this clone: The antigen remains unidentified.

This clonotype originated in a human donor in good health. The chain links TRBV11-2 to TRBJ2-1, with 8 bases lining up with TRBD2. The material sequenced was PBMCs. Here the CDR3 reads CASSLGSGTYNEQFF. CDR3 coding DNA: TGTGCCAGCAGCTTGGGTAGCGGGACCTACAATGAGCAGTTCTTC.